The entry below describes one T cell receptor (beta chain). Its target antigen remains unknown. No much larger clonotype is one base removed from it; base qualities were not supplied. These data are taken from a study of T cell changes during pregnancy in multiple sclerosis (dated by TCRdb to about 2019). Broadly, across the study: Changes in the T cell repertoire over the course of pregnancy were examined in this study in women with multiple sclerosis.

The method behind the library was the immunoSEQ multiplex PCR assay. Imported from immuneACCESS, the table was reduced by TCRdb to in-frame sequences with V and J called. These copies leave out some clones; in studies compared against another copy, an unresolved V gene accounts for under half, and the cause of the remainder is not known. The sample data list about 80,000 clones, and over 85% of these were observed just once. Around 0.2% of the sample belongs to the ten largest clones. As encoded in the germline V gene, CDR1 is SGHRS while CDR2 is YFSETQ. V and J are truncated by 1 base and 4 bases respectively, leaving an intervening sequence of 14 bases. Reading from cysteine to phenylalanine, the CDR3 counts 16 amino acids. CDR3 DNA only is kept here, 48 bases in frame from base 1.

The specimen comprised CD4+ T cells from peripheral blood mononuclear cells, sampled before pregnancy. This sequence uses TRBV5-1 and TRBJ2-2, and perhaps TRBD1 as D gene, on 6 matching bases. The receptor was isolated from a female donor with multiple sclerosis, enrolled in a pregnancy study. The nucleotide sequence is given as TGCGCCAGCAGCTTGTTACAGGGTGTCGGCACCGGGGAGCTGTTTTTT. Its product reads: CASSLLQGVGTGELFF.